This passage covers 5 T cell receptor beta chains from one sample sequenced in a study of cytomegalovirus exposure and HLA in healthy donors. The PCR was carried out with 60 Vbeta primers and 13 Jbeta primers. The method was immunoSEQ multiplex PCR; TCRdb's version includes in-frame clones alone and lacks a portion of them. The table includes 95,000 to 150,000 clones, about 70% detected once. Sequencing used PBMCs. The receptor set was obtained from a woman between 40 and 50 years old in good health and CMV-seronegative.

This sequence joins TRBV6-5 and TRBJ2-7, with D unclear. Trimming shortened V by 6 bases and J by 3 bases, and 6 bases separated the two germline ends. The CDR3 extends over 11 amino acids. Germline loops: CDR1 MNHEY, CDR2 SVGAGI. The CDR3 region is CASREYYEQYF. DNA of the CDR3: TGTGCCAGCAGAGAGTACTACGAGCAGTACTTC.

The rearrangement links TRBV29-1 to TRBJ2-7, with a possible D match to TRBD2 (5 bases). Germline CDR1 reads SQVTM; CDR2 reads ANQGSEA. This CDR3 contains 12 residues. V was shortened by 7 bases and J by 1 base, with 11 bases between the two germline ends. The chain's CDR3 is CSATEGSYEQYF. The CDR3 nucleotides read TGCAGCGCCACCGAGGGTTCCTACGAGCAGTACTTC.

This clone was counted once. V is TRBV14 and J is TRBJ2-3; D is ambiguous. The CDR3 is 13 amino acids. Per germline, CDR1 SGHDN and CDR2 FVKESK. The V and J ends lost 1 base and 1 base respectively, with 3 bases between them. The CDR3, as DNA: TGTGCCAGCAGCCAAGCGGGCACAGATACGCAGTATTTT. This translates into CASSQAGTDTQYF.

CDR3 sequence reads: CASSDRFLAPSSYNEQFF. CDR3 coding DNA: TGTGCCAGCAGTGACCGCTTCCTAGCGCCGAGCTCCTACAATGAGCAGTTCTTC. This rearrangement joins TRBV6-4 to TRBJ2-1, with a weak D call TRBD2 (6 bases). CDR1 and CDR2 (germline): MRHNA, SNTAGT. V lost 2 bases, J lost 0 bases, and 17 bases lay in between. This CDR3 is built from 18 residues.

For the CDR3, the DNA is TGTGCCAGCAGCTCGGGGGGTCAGGGTCGAGTCTATGGCTACACCTTC. Protein product: CASSSGGQGRVYGYTF. The chain has TRBV7-2 and TRBJ1-2, with a tentative D call TRBD1 (5 bases). Trimming stripped 4 bases from V and 4 bases from J, with 19 bases between. This CDR3 spans 16 amino acids. Germline values: CDR1 SGHTA, CDR2 FQGNSA.